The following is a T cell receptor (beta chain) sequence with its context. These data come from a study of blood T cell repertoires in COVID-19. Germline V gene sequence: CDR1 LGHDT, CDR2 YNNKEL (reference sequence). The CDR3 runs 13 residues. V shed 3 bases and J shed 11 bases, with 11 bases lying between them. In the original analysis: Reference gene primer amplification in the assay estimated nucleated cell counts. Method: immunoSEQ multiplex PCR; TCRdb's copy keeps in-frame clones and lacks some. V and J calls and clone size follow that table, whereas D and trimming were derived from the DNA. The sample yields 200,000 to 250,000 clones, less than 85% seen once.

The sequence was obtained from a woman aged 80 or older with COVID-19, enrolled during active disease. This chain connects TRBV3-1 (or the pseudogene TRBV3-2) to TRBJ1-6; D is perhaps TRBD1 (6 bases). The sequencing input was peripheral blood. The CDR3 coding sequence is TGTGCCAGCAGCCAGGTTGAGGGGGCACCCCTCCACTTT. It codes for CASSQVEGAPLHF.